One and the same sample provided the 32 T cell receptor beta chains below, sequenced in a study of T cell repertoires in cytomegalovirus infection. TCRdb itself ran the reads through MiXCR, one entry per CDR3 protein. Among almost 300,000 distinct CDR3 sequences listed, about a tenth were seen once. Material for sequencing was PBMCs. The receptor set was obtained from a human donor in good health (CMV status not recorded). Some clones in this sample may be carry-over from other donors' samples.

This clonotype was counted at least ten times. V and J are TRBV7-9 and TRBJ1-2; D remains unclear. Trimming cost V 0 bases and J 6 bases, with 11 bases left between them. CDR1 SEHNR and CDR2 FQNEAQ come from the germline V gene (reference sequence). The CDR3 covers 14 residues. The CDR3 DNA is TGTGCCAGCAGCTTAGCCTCACAGAGTCATGGCTACACCTTC. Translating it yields CASSLASQSHGYTF.

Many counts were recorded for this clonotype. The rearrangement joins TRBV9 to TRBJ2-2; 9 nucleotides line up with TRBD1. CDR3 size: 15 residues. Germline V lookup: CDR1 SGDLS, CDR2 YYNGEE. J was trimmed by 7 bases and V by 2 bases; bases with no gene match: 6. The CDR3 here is CASSVEGQGGGELFF. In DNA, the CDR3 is TGTGCCAGCAGCGTGGAGGGACAGGGAGGCGGGGAGCTGTTTTTT.

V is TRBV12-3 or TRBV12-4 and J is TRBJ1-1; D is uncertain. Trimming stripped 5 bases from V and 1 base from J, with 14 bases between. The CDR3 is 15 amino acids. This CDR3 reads CASSPGLFPNTEAFF. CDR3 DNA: TGTGCCAGCAGTCCTGGTCTATTTCCGAACACTGAAGCTTTCTTT.

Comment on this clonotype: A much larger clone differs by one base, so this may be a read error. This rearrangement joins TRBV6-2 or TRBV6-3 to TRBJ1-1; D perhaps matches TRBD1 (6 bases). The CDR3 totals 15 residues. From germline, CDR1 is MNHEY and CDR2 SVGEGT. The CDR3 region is CASKFPGEMNTDAFF. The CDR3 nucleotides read TGTGCCAGCAAATTTCCAGGGGAAATGAACACTGATGCTTTCTTT.

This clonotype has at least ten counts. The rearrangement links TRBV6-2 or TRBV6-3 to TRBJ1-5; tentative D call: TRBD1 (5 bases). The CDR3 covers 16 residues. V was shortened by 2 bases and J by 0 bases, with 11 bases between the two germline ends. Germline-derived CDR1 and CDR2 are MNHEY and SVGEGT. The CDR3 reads CASSYGADVSNQPQHF. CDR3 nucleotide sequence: TGTGCCAGCAGTTACGGGGCAGACGTTAGCAATCAGCCCCAGCATTTT.

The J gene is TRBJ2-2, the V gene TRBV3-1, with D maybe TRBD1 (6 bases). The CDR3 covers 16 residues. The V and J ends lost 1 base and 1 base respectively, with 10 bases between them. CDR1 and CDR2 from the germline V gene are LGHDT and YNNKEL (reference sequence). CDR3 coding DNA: TGTGCCAGCAGCCAAGTTGGACAGAAGAACACCGGGGAGCTGTTTTTT. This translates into CASSQVGQKNTGELFF.

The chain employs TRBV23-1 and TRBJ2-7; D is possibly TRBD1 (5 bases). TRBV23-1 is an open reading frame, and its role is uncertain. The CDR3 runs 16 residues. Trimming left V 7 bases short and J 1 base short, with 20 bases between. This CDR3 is CASIKQVLQESYEQYV. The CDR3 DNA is TGCGCCAGCATCAAACAGGTTTTACAGGAGTCCTACGAGCAGTACGTC.

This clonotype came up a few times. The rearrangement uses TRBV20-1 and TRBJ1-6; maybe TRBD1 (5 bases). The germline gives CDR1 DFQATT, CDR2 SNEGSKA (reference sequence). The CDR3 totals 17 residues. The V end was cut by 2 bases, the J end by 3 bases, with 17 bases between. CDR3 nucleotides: TGCAGTGCTAGAAAGACCGGGACCACCTACTATAATTCACCCCTCCACTTT. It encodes CSARKTGTTYYNSPLHF.

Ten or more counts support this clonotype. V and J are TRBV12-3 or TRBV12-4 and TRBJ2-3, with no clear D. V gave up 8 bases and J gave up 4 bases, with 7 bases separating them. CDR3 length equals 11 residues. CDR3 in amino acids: CASRWADTQYF. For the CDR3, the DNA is TGTGCCAGCCGGTGGGCAGATACGCAGTATTTT.

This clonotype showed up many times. The CDR3 spells CASSGPPGGRTDTQYF. The CDR3 coding sequence is TGTGCCAGCAGCGGGCCCCCGGGGGGTCGCACAGATACGCAGTATTTT. The chain carries TRBV11-1 and TRBJ2-3; 7 bases fit TRBD2. CDR3 length: 16 residues. CDR1 is SGHAT and CDR2 is FQDESV in the germline V gene (reference sequence). V was pared by 5 bases and J by 1 base, with 9 bases of the junction left unmatched.

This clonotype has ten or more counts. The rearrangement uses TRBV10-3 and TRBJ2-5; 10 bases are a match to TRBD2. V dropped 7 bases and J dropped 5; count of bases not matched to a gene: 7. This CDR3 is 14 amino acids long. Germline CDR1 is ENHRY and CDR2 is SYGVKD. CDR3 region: CAIKGAGGPETQYF. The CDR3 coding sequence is TGTGCCATCAAAGGAGCGGGGGGGCCGGAGACCCAGTACTTC.

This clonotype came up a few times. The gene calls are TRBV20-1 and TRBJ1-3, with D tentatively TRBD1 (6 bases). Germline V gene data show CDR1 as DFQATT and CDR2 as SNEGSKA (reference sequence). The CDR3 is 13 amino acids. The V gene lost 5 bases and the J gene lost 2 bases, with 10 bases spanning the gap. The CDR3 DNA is TGCAGTGCTTTCCAGGGGCCTGGAAACACCATATATTTT. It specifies CSAFQGPGNTIYF.

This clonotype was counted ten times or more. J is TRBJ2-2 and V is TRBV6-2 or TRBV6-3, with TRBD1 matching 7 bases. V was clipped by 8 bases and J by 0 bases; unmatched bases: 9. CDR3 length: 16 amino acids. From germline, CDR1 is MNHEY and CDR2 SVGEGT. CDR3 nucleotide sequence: TGTGCCAGCCATCGGGACAGCCAGACGAACACCGGGGAGCTGTTTTTT. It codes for CASHRDSQTNTGELFF.

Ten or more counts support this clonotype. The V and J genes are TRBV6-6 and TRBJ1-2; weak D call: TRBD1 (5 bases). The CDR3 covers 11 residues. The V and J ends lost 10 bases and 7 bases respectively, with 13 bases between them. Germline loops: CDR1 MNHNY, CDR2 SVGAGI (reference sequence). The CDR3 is CATRSGTGYTF. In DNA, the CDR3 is TGTGCCACCCGCTCCGGGACTGGCTACACCTTC.

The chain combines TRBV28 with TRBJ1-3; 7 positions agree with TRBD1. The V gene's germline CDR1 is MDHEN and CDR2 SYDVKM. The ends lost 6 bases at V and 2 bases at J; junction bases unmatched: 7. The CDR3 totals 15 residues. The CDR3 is CASSRGGRPGNTIYF. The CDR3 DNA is TGTGCCAGCAGCCGAGGGGGCCGGCCTGGAAACACCATATATTTT.

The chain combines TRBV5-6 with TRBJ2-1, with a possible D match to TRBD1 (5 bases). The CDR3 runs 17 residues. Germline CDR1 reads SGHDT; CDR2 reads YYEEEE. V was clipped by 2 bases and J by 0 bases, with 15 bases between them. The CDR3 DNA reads TGTGCCAGCAGCTTCTTTTACAGGTCACTCTCCTACAATGAGCAGTTCTTC. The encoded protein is CASSFFYRSLSYNEQFF.

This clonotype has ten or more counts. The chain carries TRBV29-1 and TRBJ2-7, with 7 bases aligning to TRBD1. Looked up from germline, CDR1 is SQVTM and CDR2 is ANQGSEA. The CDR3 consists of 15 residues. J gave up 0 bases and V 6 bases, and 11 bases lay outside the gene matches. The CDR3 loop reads CSVGYRGIFSYEQYF. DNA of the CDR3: TGCAGCGTCGGCTACAGGGGCATCTTCTCCTACGAGCAGTACTTC.

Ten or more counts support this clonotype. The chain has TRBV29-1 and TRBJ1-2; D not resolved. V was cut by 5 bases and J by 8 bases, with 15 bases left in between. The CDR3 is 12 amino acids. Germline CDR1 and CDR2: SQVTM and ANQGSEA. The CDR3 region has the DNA TGCAGCGTTCCCGGGCCTGGGGAAGGCTACACCTTC. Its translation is CSVPGPGEGYTF. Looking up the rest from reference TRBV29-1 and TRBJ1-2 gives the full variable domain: SAVISQKPSRDICQRGTSLTIQCQVDSQVTMMFWYRQQPGQSLTLIATANQGSEATYESGFVIDKFPISRPNLTFSTLTVSNMSPEDSSIYLCSVPGPGEGYTFGSGTRLTVV.

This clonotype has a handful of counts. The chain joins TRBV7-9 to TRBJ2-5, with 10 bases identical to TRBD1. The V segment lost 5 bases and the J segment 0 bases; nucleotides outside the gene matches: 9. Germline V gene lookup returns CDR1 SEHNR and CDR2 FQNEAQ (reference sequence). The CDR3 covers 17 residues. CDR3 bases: TGTGCCAGCAGCAGAACTGGACAGGGGGTGTACCAAGAGACCCAGTACTTC. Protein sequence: CASSRTGQGVYQETQYF.

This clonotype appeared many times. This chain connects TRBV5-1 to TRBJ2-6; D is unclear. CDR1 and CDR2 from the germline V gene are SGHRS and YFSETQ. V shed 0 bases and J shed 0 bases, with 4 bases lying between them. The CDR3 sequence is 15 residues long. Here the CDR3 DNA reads TGCGCCAGCAGCTTGGCCCCCTCTGGGGCCAACGTCCTGACTTTC. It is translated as CASSLAPSGANVLTF.

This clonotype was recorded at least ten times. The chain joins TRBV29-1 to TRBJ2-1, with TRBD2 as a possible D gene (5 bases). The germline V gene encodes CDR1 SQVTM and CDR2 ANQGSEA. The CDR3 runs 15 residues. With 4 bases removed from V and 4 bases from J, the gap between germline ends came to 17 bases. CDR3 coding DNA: TGCAGCGTTGGGACTGAACGGCGTACGTACAATGAGCAGTTCTTC. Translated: CSVGTERRTYNEQFF.

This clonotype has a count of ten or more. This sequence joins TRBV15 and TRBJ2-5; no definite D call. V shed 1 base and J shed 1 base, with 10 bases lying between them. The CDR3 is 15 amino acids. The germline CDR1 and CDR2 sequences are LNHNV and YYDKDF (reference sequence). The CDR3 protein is CATSRVGNSQETQYF. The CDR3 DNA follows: TGTGCCACCAGCAGAGTGGGGAACAGCCAAGAGACCCAGTACTTC.

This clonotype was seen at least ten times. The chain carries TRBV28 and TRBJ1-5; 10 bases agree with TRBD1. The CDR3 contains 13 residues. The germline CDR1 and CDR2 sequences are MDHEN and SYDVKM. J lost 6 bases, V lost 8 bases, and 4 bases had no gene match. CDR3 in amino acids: CASQTGGFQPQHF. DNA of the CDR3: TGTGCCAGCCAGACAGGGGGCTTTCAGCCCCAGCATTTT.

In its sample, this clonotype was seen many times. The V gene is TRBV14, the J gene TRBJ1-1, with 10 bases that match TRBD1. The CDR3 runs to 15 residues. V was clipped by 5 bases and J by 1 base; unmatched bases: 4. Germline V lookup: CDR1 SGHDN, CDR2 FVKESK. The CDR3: CASSRRTGGNTEAFF. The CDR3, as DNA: TGTGCCAGCAGCAGACGGACAGGGGGGAACACTGAAGCTTTCTTT.

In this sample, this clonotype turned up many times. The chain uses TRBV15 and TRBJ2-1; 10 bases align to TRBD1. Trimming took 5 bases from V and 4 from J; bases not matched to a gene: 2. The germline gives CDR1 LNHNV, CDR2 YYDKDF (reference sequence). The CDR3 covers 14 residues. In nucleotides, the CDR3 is TGTGCCACCAGCGGGGGACAGGGGTACAATGAGCAGTTCTTC. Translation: CATSGGQGYNEQFF.

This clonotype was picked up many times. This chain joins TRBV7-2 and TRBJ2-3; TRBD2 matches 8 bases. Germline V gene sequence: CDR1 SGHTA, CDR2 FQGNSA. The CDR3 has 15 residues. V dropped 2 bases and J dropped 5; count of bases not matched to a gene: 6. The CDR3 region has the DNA TGTGCCAGCAGCTTAATCGGAGCGGGGGTAGATACGCAGTATTTT. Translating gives CASSLIGAGVDTQYF.

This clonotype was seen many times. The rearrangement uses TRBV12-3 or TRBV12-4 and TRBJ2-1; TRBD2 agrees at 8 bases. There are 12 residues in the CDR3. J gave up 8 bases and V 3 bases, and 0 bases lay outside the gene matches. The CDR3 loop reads CASSLRGDEQFF. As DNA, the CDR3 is TGTGCCAGCAGTTTGCGGGGGGATGAGCAGTTCTTC.

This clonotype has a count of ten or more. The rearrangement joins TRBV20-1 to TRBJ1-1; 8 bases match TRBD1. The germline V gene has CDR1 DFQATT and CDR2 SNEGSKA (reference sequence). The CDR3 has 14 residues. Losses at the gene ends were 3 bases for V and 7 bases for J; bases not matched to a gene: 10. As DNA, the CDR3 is TGCAGTGCTAGTCCCCGGGGGACAGGACATGAAGCTTTCTTT. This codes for CSASPRGTGHEAFF.

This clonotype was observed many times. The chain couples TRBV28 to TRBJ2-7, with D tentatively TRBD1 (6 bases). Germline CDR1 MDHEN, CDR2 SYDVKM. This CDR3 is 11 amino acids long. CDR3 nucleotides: TGTGCGACCCAGGGGCCCTACGAGCAGTACGTC. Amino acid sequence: CATQGPYEQYV.

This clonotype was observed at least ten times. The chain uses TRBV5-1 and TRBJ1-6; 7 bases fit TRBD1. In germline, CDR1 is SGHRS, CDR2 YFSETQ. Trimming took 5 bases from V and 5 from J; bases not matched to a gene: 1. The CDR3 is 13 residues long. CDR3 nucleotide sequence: TGCGCCAGCAGAGGACAGGATAATTCACCCCTCCACTTT. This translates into CASRGQDNSPLHF.

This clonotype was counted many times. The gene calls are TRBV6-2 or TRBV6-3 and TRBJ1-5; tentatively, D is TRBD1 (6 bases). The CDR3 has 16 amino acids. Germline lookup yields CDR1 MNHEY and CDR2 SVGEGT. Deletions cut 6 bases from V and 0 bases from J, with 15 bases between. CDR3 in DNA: TGTGCCAGCAGCCTGGACAGCGATATTAGCAATCAGCCCCAGCATTTT. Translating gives CASSLDSDISNQPQHF.

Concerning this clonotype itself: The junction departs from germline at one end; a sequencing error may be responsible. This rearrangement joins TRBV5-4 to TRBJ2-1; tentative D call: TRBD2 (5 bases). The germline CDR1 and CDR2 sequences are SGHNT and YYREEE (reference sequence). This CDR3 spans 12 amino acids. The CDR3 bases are TGTGCCAGCAGGATGCCCGGGAATGAGCAGTTCTTT. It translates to CASRMPGNEQFF.